This T cell receptor beta chain was sequenced for a study of blood T cells in healthy people across ages. In germline, CDR1 is MGHRA, CDR2 YSYEKL. This CDR3 contains 15 residues. V shed 8 bases, J shed 4 bases, and the junction held 9 bases outside the gene matches. It was with a sample-barcoded 5' primer and a J-beta primer mix that a second PCR of about 6 to 12 cycles was run. TCRdb processed the 5' RACE reads anew with MiXCR; each CDR3 protein has one entry. The sample records 1.5 million or so distinct CDR3 sequences, around 39% being singletons. The sequence was collected from a woman between 18 and 30 years old in good health. This sequence joins TRBV4-1 and TRBJ2-3; 10 bases are shared with TRBD2. Sequenced input: blood. The CDR3 is CASRKAGGLSDTQYF. The CDR3 coding sequence is TGCGCCAGCCGGAAAGCGGGGGGGCTCTCAGATACGCAGTATTTT.